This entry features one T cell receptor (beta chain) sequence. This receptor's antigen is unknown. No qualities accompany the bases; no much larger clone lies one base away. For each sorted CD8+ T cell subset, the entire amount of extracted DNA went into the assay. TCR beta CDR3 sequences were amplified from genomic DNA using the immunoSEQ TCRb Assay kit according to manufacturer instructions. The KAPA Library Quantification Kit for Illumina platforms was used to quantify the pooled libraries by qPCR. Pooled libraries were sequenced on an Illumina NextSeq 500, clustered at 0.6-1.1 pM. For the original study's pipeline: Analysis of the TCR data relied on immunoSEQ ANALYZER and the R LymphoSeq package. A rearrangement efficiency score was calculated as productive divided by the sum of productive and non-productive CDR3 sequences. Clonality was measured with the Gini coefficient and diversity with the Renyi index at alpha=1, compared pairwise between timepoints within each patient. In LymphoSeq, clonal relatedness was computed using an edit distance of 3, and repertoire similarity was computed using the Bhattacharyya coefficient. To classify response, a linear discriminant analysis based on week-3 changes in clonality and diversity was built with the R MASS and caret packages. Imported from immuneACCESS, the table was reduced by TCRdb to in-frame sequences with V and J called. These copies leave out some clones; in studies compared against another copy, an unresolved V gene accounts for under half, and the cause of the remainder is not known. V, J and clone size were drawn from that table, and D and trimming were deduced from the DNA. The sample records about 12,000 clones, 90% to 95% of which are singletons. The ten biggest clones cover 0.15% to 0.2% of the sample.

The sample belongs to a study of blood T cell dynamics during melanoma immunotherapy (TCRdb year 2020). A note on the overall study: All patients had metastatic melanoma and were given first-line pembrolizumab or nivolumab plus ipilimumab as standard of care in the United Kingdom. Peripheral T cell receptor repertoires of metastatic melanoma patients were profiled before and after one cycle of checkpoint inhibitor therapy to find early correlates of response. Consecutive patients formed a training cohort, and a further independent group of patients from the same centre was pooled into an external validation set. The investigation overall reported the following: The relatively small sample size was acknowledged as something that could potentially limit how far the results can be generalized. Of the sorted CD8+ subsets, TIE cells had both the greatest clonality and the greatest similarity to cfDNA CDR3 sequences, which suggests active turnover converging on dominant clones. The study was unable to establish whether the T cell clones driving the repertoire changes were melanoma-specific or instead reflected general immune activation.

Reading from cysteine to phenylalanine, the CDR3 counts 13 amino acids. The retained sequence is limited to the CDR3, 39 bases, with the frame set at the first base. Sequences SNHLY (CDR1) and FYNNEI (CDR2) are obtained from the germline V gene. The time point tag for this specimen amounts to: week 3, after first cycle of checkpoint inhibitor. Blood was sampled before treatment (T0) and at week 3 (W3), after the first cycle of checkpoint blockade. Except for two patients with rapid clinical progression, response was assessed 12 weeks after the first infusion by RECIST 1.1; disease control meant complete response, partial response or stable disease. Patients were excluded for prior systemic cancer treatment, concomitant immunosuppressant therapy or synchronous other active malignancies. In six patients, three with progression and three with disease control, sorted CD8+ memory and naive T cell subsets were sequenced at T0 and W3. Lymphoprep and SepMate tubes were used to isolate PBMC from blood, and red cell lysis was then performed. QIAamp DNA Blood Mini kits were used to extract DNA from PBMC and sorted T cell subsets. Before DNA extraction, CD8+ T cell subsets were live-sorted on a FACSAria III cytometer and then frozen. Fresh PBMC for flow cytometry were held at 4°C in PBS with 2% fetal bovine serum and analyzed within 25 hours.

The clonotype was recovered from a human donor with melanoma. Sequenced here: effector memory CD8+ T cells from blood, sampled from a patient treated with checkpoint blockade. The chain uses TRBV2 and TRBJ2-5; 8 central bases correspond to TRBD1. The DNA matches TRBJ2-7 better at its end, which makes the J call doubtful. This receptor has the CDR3 CASSAGGAYEQYF. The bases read TGTGCCAGCAGTGCAGGGGGCGCGTACGAGCAGTACTTC.